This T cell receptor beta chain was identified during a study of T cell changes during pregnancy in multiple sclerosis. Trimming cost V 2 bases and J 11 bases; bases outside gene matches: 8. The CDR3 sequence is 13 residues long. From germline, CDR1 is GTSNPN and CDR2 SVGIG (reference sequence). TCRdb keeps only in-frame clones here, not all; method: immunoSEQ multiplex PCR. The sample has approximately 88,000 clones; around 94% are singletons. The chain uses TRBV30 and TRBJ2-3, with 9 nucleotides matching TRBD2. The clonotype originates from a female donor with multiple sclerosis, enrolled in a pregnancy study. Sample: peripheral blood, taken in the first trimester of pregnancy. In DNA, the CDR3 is TGTGCCTGGAGTATCCTCGGAGCGGGAGGGCAGTATTTT. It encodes CAWSILGAGGQYF.